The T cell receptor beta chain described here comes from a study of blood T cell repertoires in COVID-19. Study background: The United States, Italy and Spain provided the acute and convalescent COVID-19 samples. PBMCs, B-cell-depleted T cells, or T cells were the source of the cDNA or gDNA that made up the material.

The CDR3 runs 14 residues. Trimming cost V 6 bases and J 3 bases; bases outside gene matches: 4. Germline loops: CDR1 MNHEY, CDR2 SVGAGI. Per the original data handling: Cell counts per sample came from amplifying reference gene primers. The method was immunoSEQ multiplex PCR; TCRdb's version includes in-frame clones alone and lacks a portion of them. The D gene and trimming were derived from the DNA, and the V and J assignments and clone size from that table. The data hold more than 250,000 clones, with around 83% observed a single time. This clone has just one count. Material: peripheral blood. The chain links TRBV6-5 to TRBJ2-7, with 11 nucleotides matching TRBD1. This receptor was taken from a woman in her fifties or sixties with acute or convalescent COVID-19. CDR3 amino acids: CASRQGQGVYEQYF. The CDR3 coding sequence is TGTGCCAGCAGGCAGGGACAGGGGGTCTACGAGCAGTACTTC.